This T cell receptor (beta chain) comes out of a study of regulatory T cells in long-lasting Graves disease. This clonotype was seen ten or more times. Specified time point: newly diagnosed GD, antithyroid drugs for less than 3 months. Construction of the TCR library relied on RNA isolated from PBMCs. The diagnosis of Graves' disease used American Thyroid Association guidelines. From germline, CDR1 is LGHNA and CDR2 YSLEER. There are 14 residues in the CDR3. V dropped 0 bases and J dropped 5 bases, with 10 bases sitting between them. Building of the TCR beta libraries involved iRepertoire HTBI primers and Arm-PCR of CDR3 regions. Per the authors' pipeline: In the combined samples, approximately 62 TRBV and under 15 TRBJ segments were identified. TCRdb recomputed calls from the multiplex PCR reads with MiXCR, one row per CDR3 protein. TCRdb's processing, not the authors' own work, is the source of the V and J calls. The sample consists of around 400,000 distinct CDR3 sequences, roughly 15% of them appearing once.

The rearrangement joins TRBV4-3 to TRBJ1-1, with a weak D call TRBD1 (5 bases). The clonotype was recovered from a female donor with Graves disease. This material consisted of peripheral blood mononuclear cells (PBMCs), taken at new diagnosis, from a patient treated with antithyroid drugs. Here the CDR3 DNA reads TGCGCCAGCAGCCAAGATTGGGGGAAGACTGAAGCTTTCTTT. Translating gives CASSQDWGKTEAFF.